A selection of T cell receptor beta chains follows, all from one sample in a study of Tregs in tolerant kidney transplant recipients. Measured with immunoSEQ multiplex PCR; TCRdb has only the in-frame clones, and not every one. Of about 240,000 clones in the sample, about 80% were seen once. The sample taken for sequencing was CD4+ T cells from blood. These receptors originate from a human donor in good health. Each CDR3 is given with its conserved first and last residue. The D gene is left open where the match is weak. Not every row has a clone size; where given, it reads once, few, many or a size class.

D | J | V | size | DNA | CDR3
NA | TRBJ2-7 | TRBV10-1 | NA | TGCGCCAGCAGTGAGTTCCGGGGGCAGCTATACGAGCAGTACTTC | CASSEFRGQLYEQYF
NA | TRBJ2-3 | TRBV2 | NA | TGTGCCAGCAGTGAAATAGATACGCAGTATTTT | CASSEIDTQYF
TRBD1 | TRBJ1-3 | TRBV18 | NA | TGTGCCAGCTCACCACCGACAGGGGCAACTGGAAACACCATATATTTT | CASSPPTGATGNTIYF
NA | TRBJ1-5 | TRBV5-6 | NA | TGTGCCAGCAGCTTGGGTCAGGGGAATAGCAATCAGCCCCAGCATTTT | CASSLGQGNSNQPQHF
NA | TRBJ2-6 | TRBV7-8 | NA | TGTGCCAGCAGCCCAGTGGGTGGGCTAGGGGGCAACGTCCTGACTTTC | CASSPVGGLGGNVLTF
TRBD1 | TRBJ1-2 | TRBV5-5 | NA | TGTGCCAGCAGCTTGGCCGGGCAGGGGGCCTATGGCTACACCTTC | CASSLAGQGAYGYTF
NA | TRBJ2-5 | TRBV5-1 | NA | TGCGCCAGCAGCCCAACCGGGAGATCCCCCGAGACCCAGTACTTC | CASSPTGRSPETQYF
NA | TRBJ2-5 | TRBV18 | once | TGTGCCAGCTCACCAGGCCGCCGGGAGACCCAGTACTTC | CASSPGRRETQYF
NA | TRBJ2-5 | TRBV11-3 | once | TGTGCCAGCAGCTTAAATGGGGGCGCAGAGACCCAGTACTTC | CASSLNGGAETQYF
TRBD1 | TRBJ1-4 | TRBV6-1 | NA | TGTGCCAGCACTCCCCGACAGGGGGCTAATGAAAAACTGTTTTTT | CASTPRQGANEKLFF
TRBD1 | TRBJ1-4 | TRBV30 | NA | TGTGCCTGGGAACAGGGGAAGCATACACTGTTTTTT | CAWEQGKHTLFF
TRBD1 | TRBJ1-3 | TRBV4-1 | NA | TGCGCCAGCAGCCAAGGTGTTCTGTTGACAGGGCCTGGAAACACCATATATTTT | CASSQGVLLTGPGNTIYF
NA | TRBJ1-1 | TRBV5-1 | NA | TGCGCCAGCAGCTTGACGACGATTGGGGCTTTCTTT | CASSLTTIGAFF
NA | TRBJ2-1 | TRBV7-3 | NA | TGTGCCAGCAGCTTAGTTGGGGGTGAGCAGTTCTTC | CASSLVGGEQFF
TRBD1 | TRBJ1-2 | TRBV4-1 | once | TGCGCCAGCAGCCGGCCTAACCAGGGGGCGCAGAATGGCTACACCTTC | CASSRPNQGAQNGYTF
NA | TRBJ2-2 | TRBV14 | NA | TGTGCCAGCAGCCAAGTGCCGGCCGGGGAGCTGTTTTTT | CASSQVPAGELFF
NA | TRBJ2-7 | TRBV18 | NA | TGTGCCAGCTCACCGACCGTTGGGGAGCAGTACTTC | CASSPTVGEQYF
NA | TRBJ1-3 | TRBV29-1 | NA | TGCAGCGTTGACCTGGGGGGCCCAGGTAACACCATATATTTT | CSVDLGGPGNTIYF
NA | TRBJ1-2 | TRBV19 | NA | TGTGCCAGTAGTGGCGCGCAGGGTAGGGCGAACTATGGCTACACCTTC | CASSGAQGRANYGYTF
NA | TRBJ1-2 | TRBV25-1 | NA | TGTGCCAGCAGTGAATTTAACAGGGAAAAGGGCTACACCTTC | CASSEFNREKGYTF
NA | TRBJ1-2 | TRBV14 | NA | TGTGCCAGCAGCCGGGGGGGGACACAGAACTATGGCTACACCTTC | CASSRGGTQNYGYTF
TRBD1 | TRBJ2-5 | TRBV7-6 | NA | TGTGCCAGCAGCGATCGGACAGGGGGGGAGACCCAGTACTTC | CASSDRTGGETQYF
TRBD1 | TRBJ1-2 | TRBV27 | NA | TGTGCCAGCAGGGGACAGGGGGCGGGCCCAATGGGCTACACCTTC | CASRGQGAGPMGYTF
NA | TRBJ1-1 | TRBV11-2 | NA | TGTGCCAGCAGCCCCGTGGGACGAGGGGCTTTCTTT | CASSPVGRGAFF
NA | TRBJ1-4 | TRBV10-3 | NA | TGTGCCATCAGCCCGGACGGGGGCGAAAAACTGTTTTTT | CAISPDGGEKLFF
TRBD1 | TRBJ1-2 | TRBV30 | NA | TGTGCCTGGAGTGGCGCCTCGACAGGGACGATGGGGGGCTACACCTTC | CAWSGASTGTMGGYTF
NA | TRBJ2-7 | TRBV10-1 | NA | TGCGCCAGCAGCCCCGGGGCAGGAGTCTACGAGCAGTACTTC | CASSPGAGVYEQYF
NA | TRBJ1-2 | TRBV6-5 | NA | TGTGCCAGCAGTACCGGACAGAGCGACTATGGCTACACCTTC | CASSTGQSDYGYTF
NA | TRBJ2-7 | TRBV18 | NA | TGTGCCAGCTCACCGGCCGACCACGAGCAGTACTTC | CASSPADHEQYF
NA | TRBJ1-2 | TRBV5-1 | once | TGCGCCAGCACCCAGGGGAGCTATGGCTACACCTTC | CASTQGSYGYTF
TRBD2 | TRBJ2-7 | TRBV7-2 | NA | TGTGCCAGCAGCTCCCGATCGGGACTAGCGGGAACATACGCCTACGAGCAGTACTTC | CASSSRSGLAGTYAYEQYF
NA | TRBJ1-1 | TRBV5-1 | few | TGCGCCAGCAGCTTGGACAGAGCGAACACTGAAGCTTTCTTT | CASSLDRANTEAFF
NA | TRBJ2-7 | TRBV7-2 | NA | TGTGCCAGCAGCTTATTCCCCTACGAGCAGTACTTC | CASSLFPYEQYF
NA | TRBJ1-4 | TRBV7-9 | NA | TGTGCCAGCAGCTATTCAGGGGAGGGAGAAAAACTGTTTTTT | CASSYSGEGEKLFF
NA | TRBJ2-7 | TRBV5-6 | once | TGTGCCAGCAGCTTCAAGTTTTACGAGCAGTACTTC | CASSFKFYEQYF
NA | TRBJ1-4 | TRBV5-1 | NA | TGCGCCAGCAACTTGTTCGAAACAGGGAGGGAAAAACTGTTTTTT | CASNLFETGREKLFF
NA | TRBJ2-3 | TRBV21-1 | NA | TGTGCCAGCAGCAAAATCGCAGATACGCAGTATTTT | CASSKIADTQYF
NA | TRBJ1-1 | TRBV18 | NA | TGTGCCAGCTCACCTCGGAGCGGCGCGGGGACCGAAGCTTTCTTT | CASSPRSGAGTEAFF
TRBD1 | TRBJ2-1 | TRBV7-2 | NA | TGTGCCAGCAGCTTCCGTCGGACAGGGGGTCTCAATGAGCAGTTCTTC | CASSFRRTGGLNEQFF
TRBD1 | TRBJ1-5 | TRBV6-5 | NA | TGTGCCAGCAGTTCCACAGGGGCCGGGAATCAGCCCCAGCATTTT | CASSSTGAGNQPQHF
NA | TRBJ1-4 | TRBV10-1 | NA | TGCGCCAGCAGTGCGAGGCTCGCGGATAATGAAAAACTGTTTTTT | CASSARLADNEKLFF
TRBD1 | TRBJ1-6 | TRBV9 | NA | TGTGCCAGCAGCGCGGGACAGGGTGGGAATTCACCCCTCCACTTT | CASSAGQGGNSPLHF
TRBD1 | TRBJ2-5 | TRBV6-5 | NA | TGTGCCAGCAGTTACGTGGCAGGGGGCCGGGAGACCCAGTACTTC | CASSYVAGGRETQYF
TRBD2 | TRBJ2-5 | TRBV30 | NA | TGTGCCTGGATGGCTAGCGGGAGGACTGAGACCCAGTACTTC | CAWMASGRTETQYF
NA | TRBJ2-7 | TRBV6-9 | once | TGTGCCAGCAATTCAGGGCCCCCGGGGGAGTACTTC | CASNSGPPGEYF
TRBD1 | TRBJ1-4 | TRBV5-6 | NA | TGTGCCAGCAGCCTGACAGGGAGCTCTACTAATGAAAAACTGTTTTTT | CASSLTGSSTNEKLFF
NA | TRBJ1-3 | TRBV30 | NA | TGTGCCTGGGCGGGTGGGGAGGCAGGTAAAAGAAACACCATATATTTT | CAWAGGEAGKRNTIYF
NA | TRBJ1-4 | TRBV6-5 | NA | TGTGCCAGCAGCCGGACAGTATTTAATGAAAAACTGTTTTTT | CASSRTVFNEKLFF
TRBD2 | TRBJ2-3 | TRBV11-2 | once | TGTGCCAGCAGGTTATTAGCGGGAGCTTGGACAGATACGCAGTATTTT | CASRLLAGAWTDTQYF
NA | TRBJ2-7 | TRBV20-1 | NA | TGCAGTGCTACCTTCTCCTACGAGCAGTACTTC | CSATFSYEQYF
NA | TRBJ1-6 | TRBV5-1 | NA | TGCGCCAGCAGGAGTGAGGGGATGGACTCACCCCTCCACTTT | CASRSEGMDSPLHF
NA | TRBJ1-1 | TRBV10-1 | NA | TGCGCCAGCAGTGGGAAGTCGAATCTACCTAATGGGGGTAACAGAAAAGACACTGAAGCTTTCTTT | CASSGKSNLPNGGNRKDTEAFF
TRBD2 | TRBJ2-1 | TRBV6-5 | NA | TGTGCCAGCGGGACCGGGACTAGCGGGATCTATGAGCAGTTCTTC | CASGTGTSGIYEQFF
TRBD1 | TRBJ2-3 | TRBV25-1 | NA | TGTGCCAGCCAGCAAGACAGGGGGCTTAGAGATACGCAGTATTTT | CASQQDRGLRDTQYF
TRBD1 | TRBJ1-5 | TRBV2 | NA | TGTGCCAGCAGTGGGGGACAGGGGTTAAAAGGGAGCAATCAGCCCCAGCATTTT | CASSGGQGLKGSNQPQHF
NA | TRBJ1-1 | TRBV5-6 | NA | TGTGCCAGCAGCGGCGGGGGAATTCGGGGAAGGATCCCCTACCCTGAAGCTTTCTTT | CASSGGGIRGRIPYPEAFF
NA | TRBJ2-3 | TRBV27 | NA | TGTGCCAGCAGTCCAACAGGGTTAGGGCGCACAGATACGCAGTATTTT | CASSPTGLGRTDTQYF
NA | TRBJ1-6 | TRBV6-5 | once | TGTGCCAGCAGTTACGAAGCGAATTCACCCCTCCACTTT | CASSYEANSPLHF